These 7 T cell receptor beta chains came from one sample sequenced in a study of blood T cells in healthy people across ages (dated by TCRdb to between 2014 and 2017). The library was built by means of 5' RACE. The sequencer was an Illumina HiSeq 2500. A second PCR of roughly 6 to 11 cycles was performed with a sample-barcoded 5' primer and a J-beta primer mix. The public sequencing data were trimmed at Q25 with fastp and processed into clonotypes with MiXCR by TCRdb, which kept only in-frame beta chains. Rows with one shared CDR3 protein collapse into an entry with the most common genes and DNA. The sample yields roughly 1,500,000 distinct CDR3 sequences; around two fifths were counted once. In total, the top ten clones hold roughly 7.9% of the sample. The sample was blood. The receptor source for this set is a woman younger than 30 in good health.

J is TRBJ1-5 and V is TRBV12-3 or TRBV12-4, with D possibly matching TRBD1 (5 bases). The CDR3 is 14 amino acids. The V end was cut by 3 bases, the J end by 5 bases, with 11 bases between. The CDR3 region has the DNA TGTGCCAGCAGTTTTTCAGGGTATGATCAGCCCCAGCATTTT. Translation gives CASSFSGYDQPQHF.

The chain joins TRBV6-6 to TRBJ1-2, with a weak D call TRBD1 (6 bases). Trimming cost V 0 bases and J 4 bases, with 9 bases left between them. Germline CDR1 is MNHNY and CDR2 is SVGAGI (reference sequence). The CDR3 runs to 14 residues. The CDR3 nucleotides read TGTGCCAGCAGTTACTCAACAGGGATCTATGGCTACACCTTC. Translation gives CASSYSTGIYGYTF.

The sample holds a few counts of this clonotype. The J gene is TRBJ1-2, the V gene TRBV6-5, with 7 bases aligning to TRBD1. Losses at the gene ends were 5 bases for V and 4 bases for J; bases not matched to a gene: 10. The germline CDR1 and CDR2 sequences are MNHEY and SVGAGI. This CDR3 is built from 15 residues. As DNA, the CDR3 is TGTGCCAGCAGTCCCCCGGGACAGTCCGTCTATGGCTACACCTTC. Translation gives CASSPPGQSVYGYTF.

The sample holds a few counts of this clonotype. J is TRBJ2-3 and V is TRBV6-6, with D hard to call. Trimming left V 6 bases short and J 5 bases short, with 21 bases between. CDR1 and CDR2 (germline): MNHNY, SVGAGI (reference sequence). The CDR3 covers 16 residues. The CDR3 region is CASRSRRTNPIDTQYF. CDR3 sequence (DNA): TGTGCCAGCAGGTCACGTAGAACGAACCCGATAGATACGCAGTATTTT.

A note on this clonotype: The junction and the germline gene differ at one end; a read error may be behind it. This chain connects TRBV7-2 to TRBJ2-5; D unresolved. The CDR3 loop spans 12 amino acids. The germline V gene encodes CDR1 SGHTA and CDR2 FQGNSA. This chain's CDR3 is CAGSRPDETQYF. The DNA of the CDR3 is TGTGCCGGCAGCCGACCAGACGAGACCCAGTACTTC.

The chain employs TRBV5-1 and TRBJ2-5; TRBD1 aligns across 7 bases. This CDR3 is built from 14 residues. Germline V lookup: CDR1 SGHRS, CDR2 YFSETQ. With V trimmed by 3 bases and J by 2 bases, 4 bases remained unmatched. CDR3 bases: TGCGCCAGCAGCTCGGGACAGAAACAAGAGACCCAGTACTTC. Translation gives CASSSGQKQETQYF.

The chain carries TRBV3-1 and TRBJ2-1; the D gene could be TRBD1 or TRBD2 (5 bases each). The DNA end favors TRBJ2-7, so the J call may be wrong. The CDR3 is 15 amino acids. CDR1 and CDR2 from the germline V gene are LGHDT and YNNKEL (reference sequence). Written as DNA, the CDR3 is TGTGCCAGCAGCCTCGGGACGGCCTCCTACAATGAGCAGTACTTC. Encoded protein: CASSLGTASYNEQYF.